This is a list of T cell receptor beta chains from one sample in a study of blood T cell repertoires in COVID-19. Method: immunoSEQ multiplex PCR; TCRdb's copy keeps in-frame clones and lacks some. The sample has more than 250,000 clones, roughly 91% seen once. What was sequenced was peripheral blood. These receptors were taken from a man in his forties or fifties with active or convalescent COVID-19. Each CDR3 is given with its conserved first and last residue. The order of the fields is V gene, clone size, J gene, D gene, CDR3 DNA, CDR3 protein. The D gene is left open where the match is weak. Size values are once, few and many counts, or a class for expanded clones, and some rows have none.

>TRBV2|.|TRBJ1-4|TRBD1
TGTGCCAGCAGGGGGGACAGGGGCTCTGAAAAACTGTTTTTT
CASRGDRGSEKLFF
>TRBV7-2|.|TRBJ1-6|TRBD1
TGTGCCAGCAGCTGGAAGGACAGGGATTCACCCCTCCACTTT
CASSWKDRDSPLHF
>TRBV7-8|.|TRBJ1-4|.
TGTGCCAGCAGCTTAGGGCCCTTCCTCGGGGATGGTGAAAAACTGTTTTTT
CASSLGPFLGDGEKLFF
>TRBV2|.|TRBJ2-7|.
TGTGCCAGCAAAGGGACTGCTGGGGGCGAGCAGTACTTC
CASKGTAGGEQYF
>TRBV24-1|.|TRBJ2-3|.
TGTGCCACCAGTGACCTTTCCTCGGGGGGCACAGATACGCAGTATTTT
CATSDLSSGGTDTQYF
>TRBV6-2/TRBV6-3|.|TRBJ1-2|.
TGTGCCAGCAGCAGGCGGGACTATGGCTACACCTTC
CASSRRDYGYTF
>TRBV7-2|.|TRBJ2-2|TRBD2
TGTGCCAGCAGCCCAACCGGGACTAGCGGGGGGACCGGGGAGCTGTTTTTT
CASSPTGTSGGTGELFF
>TRBV30|.|TRBJ2-2|TRBD2
TGTGCCTGGAAAAGGGGACTAGACACCGGGGAGCTGTTTTTT
CAWKRGLDTGELFF
>TRBV28|once|TRBJ1-1|.
TGTGCCAGCAGTTCGGCAAGTGGGGCAGCCGCTGAAGCTTTCTTT
CASSSASGAAAEAFF
>TRBV6-6|.|TRBJ1-1|.
TGTGCCAGCAGCCGGGCAGGGGTCTGGGGAGCTTTCTTT
CASSRAGVWGAFF
>TRBV6-5|.|TRBJ1-5|.
TGTGCCAGCAGTTACTCGGCAGTTAGCAATCAGCCCCAGCATTTT
CASSYSAVSNQPQHF
>TRBV10-3|.|TRBJ1-3|.
TGTGCCATCAGTGCTAGGACATCTGGAAACACCATATATTTT
CAISARTSGNTIYF
>TRBV7-9|.|TRBJ1-2|TRBD1
TGTGCCAGCAGCCTGGACAGGGGGGAGAGAGGCTACACCTTC
CASSLDRGERGYTF
>TRBV4-1|.|TRBJ1-5|.
TGCGCCAGCAGCCAAGATTGGACCGGACAGTCAGGGGCTCAGCCCCAGCATTTT
CASSQDWTGQSGAQPQHF
>TRBV5-4|few|TRBJ2-5|TRBD2
TGTGCCAGCAGCCCGGGACTAGCGGGAGGATTGGAGACCCAGTACTTC
CASSPGLAGGLETQYF
>TRBV5-1|.|TRBJ2-2|.
TGCGCCAGCAGCCCCCGGGGGACCAACACCGGGGAGCTGTTTTTT
CASSPRGTNTGELFF
>TRBV5-4|.|TRBJ2-3|TRBD2
TGTGCCAGCAGCCTAAGAAGCGGGGGGCCCACAGATACGCAGTATTTT
CASSLRSGGPTDTQYF
>TRBV3-1/TRBV3-2|.|TRBJ2-6|.
TGTGCCAGCAGCCAACTAACAGGGAGTTCTGGGGCCAACGTCCTGACTTTC
CASSQLTGSSGANVLTF
>TRBV2|.|TRBJ1-5|.
TGTGCCAGCAGCTGGGCTTTCAATCAGCCCCAGCATTTT
CASSWAFNQPQHF
>TRBV5-4|.|TRBJ1-1|TRBD1
TGTGCCACTTCGGGCTTTGGGACAGGGGGGGAGGCTTTCTTT
CATSGFGTGGEAFF
>TRBV10-2|.|TRBJ2-7|TRBD1
TGCGCCAGCAGTTCCGGGACAGGGGGCTCCTACGAGCAGTACTTC
CASSSGTGGSYEQYF
>TRBV11-2|.|TRBJ2-1|.
TGTGCCAGCAGCGATCTTAGGGGAAGGGCTTTCAATGAGCAGTTCTTC
CASSDLRGRAFNEQFF
>TRBV7-6|.|TRBJ1-1|.
TGTGCCAGCAGCCCCCTACCGGGGGACCTGAACACTGAAGCTTTCTTT
CASSPLPGDLNTEAFF
>TRBV28|few|TRBJ2-5|TRBD2
TGTGCCAGCGGCGACACTAGCGGGAAGCAAGAGACCCAGTACTTC
CASGDTSGKQETQYF